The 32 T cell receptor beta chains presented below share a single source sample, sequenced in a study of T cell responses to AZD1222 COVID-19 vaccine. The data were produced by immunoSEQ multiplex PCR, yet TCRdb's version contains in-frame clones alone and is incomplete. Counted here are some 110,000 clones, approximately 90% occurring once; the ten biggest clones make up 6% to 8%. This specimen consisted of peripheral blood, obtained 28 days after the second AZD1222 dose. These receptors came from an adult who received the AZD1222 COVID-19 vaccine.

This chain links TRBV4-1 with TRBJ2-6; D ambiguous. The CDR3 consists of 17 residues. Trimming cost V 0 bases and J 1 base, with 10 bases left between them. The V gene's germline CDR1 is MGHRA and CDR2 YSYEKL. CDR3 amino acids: CASSQDLYQSGANVLTF. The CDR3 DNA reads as TGCGCCAGCAGCCAAGATTTGTACCAGTCTGGGGCCAACGTCCTGACTTTC.

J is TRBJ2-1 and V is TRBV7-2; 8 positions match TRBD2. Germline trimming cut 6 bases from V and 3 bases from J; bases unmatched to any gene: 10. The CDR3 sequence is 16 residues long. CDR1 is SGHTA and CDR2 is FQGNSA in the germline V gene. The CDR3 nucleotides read TGTGCCAGCAGTAGACCCCAAAGCGGGGGCTACAATGAGCAGTTCTTC. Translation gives CASSRPQSGGYNEQFF.

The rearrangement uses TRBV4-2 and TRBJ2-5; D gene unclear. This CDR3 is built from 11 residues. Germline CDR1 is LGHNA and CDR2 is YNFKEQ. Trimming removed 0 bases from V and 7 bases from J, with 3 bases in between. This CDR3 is CASSQERTQYF. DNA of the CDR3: TGTGCCAGCAGCCAAGAGAGGACCCAGTACTTC.

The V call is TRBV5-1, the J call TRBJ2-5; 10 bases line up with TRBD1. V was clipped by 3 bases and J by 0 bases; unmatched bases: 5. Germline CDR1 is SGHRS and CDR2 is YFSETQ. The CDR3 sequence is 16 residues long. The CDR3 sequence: CASSSRTGGNQETQYF. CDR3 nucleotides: TGCGCCAGCAGCTCGCGGACAGGGGGGAACCAAGAGACCCAGTACTTC.

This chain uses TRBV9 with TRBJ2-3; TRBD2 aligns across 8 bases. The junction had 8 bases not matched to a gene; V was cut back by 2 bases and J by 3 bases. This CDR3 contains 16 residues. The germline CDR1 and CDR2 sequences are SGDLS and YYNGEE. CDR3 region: CASSVRAGEWTDTQYF. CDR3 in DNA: TGTGCCAGCAGCGTCAGAGCGGGAGAGTGGACAGATACGCAGTATTTT.

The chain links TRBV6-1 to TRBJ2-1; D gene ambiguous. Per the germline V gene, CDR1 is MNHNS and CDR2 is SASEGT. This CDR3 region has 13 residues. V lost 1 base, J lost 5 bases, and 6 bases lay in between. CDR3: CASSEGANNEQFF. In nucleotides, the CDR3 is TGTGCCAGCAGTGAAGGGGCGAACAATGAGCAGTTCTTC.

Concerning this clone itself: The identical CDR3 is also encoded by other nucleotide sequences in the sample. DNA of the CDR3: TGTGCCAGTAGTATTGGAAGCACTGAAGCTTTCTTT. Translating it yields CASSIGSTEAFF. The J gene is TRBJ1-1, the V gene TRBV19; D is unresolved. CDR1 LNHDA and CDR2 SQIVND come from the germline V gene (reference sequence). V was pared by 3 bases and J by 4 bases, with 6 bases between. The CDR3 extends over 12 amino acids. Supplemented by reference TRBV19 and TRBJ1-1, the full variable domain reads DGGITQSPKYLFRKEGQNVTLSCEQNLNHDAMYWYRQDPGQGLRLIYYSQIVNDFQKGDIAEGYSVSREKKESFPLTVTSAQKNPTAFYLCASSIGSTEAFFGQGTRLTVV.

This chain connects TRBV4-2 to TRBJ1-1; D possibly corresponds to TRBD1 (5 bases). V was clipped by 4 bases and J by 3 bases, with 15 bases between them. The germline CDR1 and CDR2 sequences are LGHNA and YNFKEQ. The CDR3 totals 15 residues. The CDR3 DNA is TGTGCCAGCAGCCCCGAAGGGAGGGGATACACTGAAGCTTTCTTT. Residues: CASSPEGRGYTEAFF.

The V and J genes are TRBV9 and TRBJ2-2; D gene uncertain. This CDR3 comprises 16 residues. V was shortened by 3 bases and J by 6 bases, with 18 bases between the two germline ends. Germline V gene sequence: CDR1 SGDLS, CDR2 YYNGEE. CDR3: CASSASPRVRPGELFF. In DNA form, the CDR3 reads TGTGCCAGCAGCGCAAGCCCCCGGGTGCGGCCCGGGGAGCTGTTTTTT.

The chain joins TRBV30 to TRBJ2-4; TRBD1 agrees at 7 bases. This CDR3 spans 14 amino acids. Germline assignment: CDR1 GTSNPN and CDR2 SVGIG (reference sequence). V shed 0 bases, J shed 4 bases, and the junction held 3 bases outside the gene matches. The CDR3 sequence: CAWSVGGYKNIQYF. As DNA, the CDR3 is TGTGCCTGGAGTGTAGGGGGCTATAAAAACATTCAGTACTTC.

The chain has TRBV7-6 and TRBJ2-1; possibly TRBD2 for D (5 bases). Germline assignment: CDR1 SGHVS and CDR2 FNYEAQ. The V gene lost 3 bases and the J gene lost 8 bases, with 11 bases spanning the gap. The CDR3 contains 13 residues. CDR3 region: CASSFYGGDEQFF. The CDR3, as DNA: TGTGCCAGCAGCTTTTATGGAGGCGATGAGCAGTTCTTC.

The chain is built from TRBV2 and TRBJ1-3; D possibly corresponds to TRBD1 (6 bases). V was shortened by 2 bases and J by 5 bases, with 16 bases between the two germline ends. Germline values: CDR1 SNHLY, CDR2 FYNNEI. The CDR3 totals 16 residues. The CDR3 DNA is TGTGCCAGCAGTGAACCCGTTTGGGGGCAACGAAACACCATATATTTT. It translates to CASSEPVWGQRNTIYF.

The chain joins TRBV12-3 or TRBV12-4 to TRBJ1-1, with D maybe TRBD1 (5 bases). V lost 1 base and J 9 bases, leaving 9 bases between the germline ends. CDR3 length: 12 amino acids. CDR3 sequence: CASSLGSGQAFF. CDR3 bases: TGTGCCAGCAGTTTAGGTTCAGGGCAAGCTTTCTTT.

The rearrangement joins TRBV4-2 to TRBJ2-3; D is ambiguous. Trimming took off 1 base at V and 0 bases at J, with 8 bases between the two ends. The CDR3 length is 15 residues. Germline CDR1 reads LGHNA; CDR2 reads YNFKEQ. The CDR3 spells CASSQGFRSTDTQYF. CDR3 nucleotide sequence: TGTGCCAGCAGCCAAGGGTTTCGGAGCACAGATACGCAGTATTTT.

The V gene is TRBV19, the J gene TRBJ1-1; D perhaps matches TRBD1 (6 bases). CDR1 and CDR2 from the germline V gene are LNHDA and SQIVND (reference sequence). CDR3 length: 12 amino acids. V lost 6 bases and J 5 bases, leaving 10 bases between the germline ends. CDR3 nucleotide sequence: TGTGCCAGTAGGCAGGGGTATACTGAAGCTTTCTTT. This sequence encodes CASRQGYTEAFF.

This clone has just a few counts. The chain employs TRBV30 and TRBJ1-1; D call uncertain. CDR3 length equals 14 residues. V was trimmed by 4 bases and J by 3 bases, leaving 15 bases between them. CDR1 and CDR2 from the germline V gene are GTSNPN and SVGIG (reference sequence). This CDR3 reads CAWMGEGSDTEAFF. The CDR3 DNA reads TGTGCCTGGATGGGTGAAGGGAGTGACACTGAAGCTTTCTTT.

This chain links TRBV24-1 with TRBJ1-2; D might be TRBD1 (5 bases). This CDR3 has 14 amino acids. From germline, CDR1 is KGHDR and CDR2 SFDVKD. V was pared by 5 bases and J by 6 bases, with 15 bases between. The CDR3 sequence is CATSAPGRGDGYTF. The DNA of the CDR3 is TGTGCCACCAGTGCTCCGGGAAGAGGGGATGGCTACACCTTC.

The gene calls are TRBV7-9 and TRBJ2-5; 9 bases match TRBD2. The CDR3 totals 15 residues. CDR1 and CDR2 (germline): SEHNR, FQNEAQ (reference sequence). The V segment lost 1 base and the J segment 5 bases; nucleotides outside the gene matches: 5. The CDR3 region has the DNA TGTGCCAGCAGCTTAGTCGGCGGGGGGGCTGAGACCCAGTACTTC. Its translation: CASSLVGGGAETQYF.

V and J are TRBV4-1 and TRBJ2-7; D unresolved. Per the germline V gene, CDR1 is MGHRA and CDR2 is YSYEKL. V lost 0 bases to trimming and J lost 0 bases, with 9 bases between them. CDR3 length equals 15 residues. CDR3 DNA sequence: TGCGCCAGCAGCCAAGATGGAGTGAGCTCCTACGAGCAGTACTTC. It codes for CASSQDGVSSYEQYF.

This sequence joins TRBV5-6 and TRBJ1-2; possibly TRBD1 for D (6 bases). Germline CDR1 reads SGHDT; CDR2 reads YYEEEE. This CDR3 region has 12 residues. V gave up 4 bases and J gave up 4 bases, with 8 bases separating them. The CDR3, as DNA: TGTGCCAGCAGCCCGGGGGCCTATGGCTACACCTTC. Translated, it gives CASSPGAYGYTF.

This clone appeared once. CDR3: CASSVGRGGLGGYTF. CDR3 coding DNA: TGTGCCAGCAGTGTTGGGCGAGGGGGGCTAGGTGGCTACACCTTC. The genes are TRBV27 and TRBJ1-2; D may be TRBD1 (6 bases). Deletions cut 5 bases from V and 7 bases from J, with 20 bases between. The CDR3 is made up of 15 amino acids. Germline-derived CDR1 and CDR2 are MNHEY and SMNVEV (reference sequence).

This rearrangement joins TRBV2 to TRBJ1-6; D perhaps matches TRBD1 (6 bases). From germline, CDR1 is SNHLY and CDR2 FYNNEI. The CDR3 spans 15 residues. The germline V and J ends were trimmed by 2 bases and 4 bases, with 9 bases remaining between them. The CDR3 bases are TGTGCCAGCAGTGAATGGACAGAGTATAATTCACCCCTCCACTTT. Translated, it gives CASSEWTEYNSPLHF.

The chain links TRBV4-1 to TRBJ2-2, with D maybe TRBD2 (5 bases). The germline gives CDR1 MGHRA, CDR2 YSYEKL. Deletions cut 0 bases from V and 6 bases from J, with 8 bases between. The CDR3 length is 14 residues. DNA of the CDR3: TGCGCCAGCAGCCAAGATCTGCGGGCCGGGGAGCTGTTTTTT. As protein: CASSQDLRAGELFF.

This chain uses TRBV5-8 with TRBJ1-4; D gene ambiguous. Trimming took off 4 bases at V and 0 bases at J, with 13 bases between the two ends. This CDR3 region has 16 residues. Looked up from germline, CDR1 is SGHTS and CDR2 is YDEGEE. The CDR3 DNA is TGTGCCAGCAGCCGAAGTAAAACCGCAACTAATGAAAAACTGTTTTTT. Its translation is CASSRSKTATNEKLFF.

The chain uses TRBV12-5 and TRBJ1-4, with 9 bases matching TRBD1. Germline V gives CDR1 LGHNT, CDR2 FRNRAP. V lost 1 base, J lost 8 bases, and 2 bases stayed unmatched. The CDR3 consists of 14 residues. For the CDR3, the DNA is TGTGCTAGTGGTTTGGGACAGGGGGAGGAAAAACTGTTTTTT. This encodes CASGLGQGEEKLFF.

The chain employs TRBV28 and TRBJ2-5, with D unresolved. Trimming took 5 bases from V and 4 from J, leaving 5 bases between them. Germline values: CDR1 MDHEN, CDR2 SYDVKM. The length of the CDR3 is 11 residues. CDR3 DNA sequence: TGTGCCAGCAGTCGGAGAGAGACCCAGTACTTC. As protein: CASSRRETQYF.

CDR3 nucleotide sequence: TGTGCCAGCAGCTTAGGTCCAGCTGAGCAGTTCTTC. As protein: CASSLGPAEQFF. This chain joins TRBV7-3 and TRBJ2-1; D is unresolved. V gave up 2 bases and J gave up 9 bases, with 8 bases separating them. Germline V gives CDR1 SGHTA, CDR2 FQGTGA. This CDR3 comprises 12 residues.

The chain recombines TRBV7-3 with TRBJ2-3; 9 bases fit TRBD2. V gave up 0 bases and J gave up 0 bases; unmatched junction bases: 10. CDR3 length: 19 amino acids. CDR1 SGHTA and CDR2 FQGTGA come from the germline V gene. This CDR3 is CASSLTGLAGRVSTDTQYF. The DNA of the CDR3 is TGTGCCAGCAGCTTAACTGGCCTAGCGGGGAGGGTGAGCACAGATACGCAGTATTTT.

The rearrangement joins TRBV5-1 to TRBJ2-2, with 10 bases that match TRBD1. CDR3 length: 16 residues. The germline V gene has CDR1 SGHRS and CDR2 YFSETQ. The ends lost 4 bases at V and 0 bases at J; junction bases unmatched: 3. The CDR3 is CASSPGQGANTGELFF. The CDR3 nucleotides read TGCGCCAGCAGCCCCGGACAGGGGGCGAACACCGGGGAGCTGTTTTTT.

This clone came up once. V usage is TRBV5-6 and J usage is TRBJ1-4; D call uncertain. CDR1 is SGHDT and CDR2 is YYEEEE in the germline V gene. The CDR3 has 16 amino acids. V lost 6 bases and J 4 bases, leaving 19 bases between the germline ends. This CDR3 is CASTSALQAHNEKLFF. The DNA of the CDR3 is TGTGCCAGCACGAGTGCACTCCAGGCTCATAATGAAAAACTGTTTTTT.

The CDR3 is CASSSGSTDTQYF. In DNA form, the CDR3 reads TGTGCCAGCAGTAGCGGCTCCACAGATACGCAGTATTTT. The chain joins TRBV2 to TRBJ2-3; tentative D call: TRBD2 (5 bases). The CDR3 totals 13 residues. V gave up 5 bases and J gave up 2 bases, with 8 bases separating them. Looked up from germline, CDR1 is SNHLY and CDR2 is FYNNEI.

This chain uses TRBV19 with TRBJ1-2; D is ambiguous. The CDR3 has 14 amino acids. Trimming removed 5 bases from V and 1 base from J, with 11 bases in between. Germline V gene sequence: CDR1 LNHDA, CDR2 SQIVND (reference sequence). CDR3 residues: CASSGVGSNYGYTF. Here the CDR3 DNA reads TGTGCCAGTAGTGGGGTAGGGAGTAACTATGGCTACACCTTC.